This record looks at one T cell receptor (beta chain) sequence and its context. The antigen is undetermined. The data were taken from a study of T cells after yellow fever vaccination. Study outcomes and limitations: High-abundance clonotypes from the bulk population could contaminate FACS-sorted repertoires. Reappearance after the booster was observed for most primary-vaccination clones (roughly 97% CD4, about 91% CD8).

Generation of TCR cDNA used 5'RACE template switching (which added a universal primer site and UMIs). TCRdb reprocessed the 5' RACE reads with MiXCR, giving one entry per CDR3 protein. The sample lists around 550,000 distinct CDR3 sequences; approximately 21% were seen once. The V gene lost 5 bases and the J gene lost 0 bases, with 7 bases spanning the gap. The CDR3 runs to 13 residues. Germline lookup yields CDR1 MNHNS and CDR2 SASEGT. The chain recombines TRBV6-1 with TRBJ1-1; D gene ambiguous. The receptor was isolated from a young man who received the YFV17D yellow fever vaccine. The sequenced sample was PBMCs, obtained 15 days after the yellow fever booster vaccination. DNA of the CDR3: TGTGCCAGCAGTACGGCAGTGAACACTGAAGCTTTCTTT. Translated, it gives CASSTAVNTEAFF.